This T cell receptor beta chain appears in the sequencing data of a study of chemoradiotherapy in HPV16-positive cancers. Here immunoSEQ multiplex PCR was the method, and the copy in TCRdb shows in-frame clones only, minus some. The table records about 24,000 clones, approximately 94% of them present only once. Study-wide results and caveats: Only a couple of HPV16-positive patients supplied the functional HPV-specificity definition. In HPV16-positive patients, HPV-responsive T-cell expansion tracked better recurrence-free survival.

Trimming cost V 4 bases and J 4 bases; bases outside gene matches: 2. The CDR3 is 14 residues long. Germline assignment: CDR1 SGHTS and CDR2 YDEGEE. Samples were taken several times over chemoradiotherapy. On this clone: The antigen remains unidentified.

This receptor was obtained from a human donor with HPV-associated anogenital cancer. This material was collected from a patient who underwent chemoradiotherapy. This chain connects TRBV5-8 to TRBJ2-5, with TRBD2 matching over 12 bases. Here the CDR3 reads CASSLAGGAETQYF. In DNA, the CDR3 is TGTGCCAGCAGCCTAGCGGGGGGGGCAGAGACCCAGTACTTC. The complete variable domain, with remaining parts taken from reference TRBV5-8 and TRBJ2-5, reads EAGVTQSPTHLIKTRGQQATLRCSPISGHTSVYWYQQALGLGLQFLLWYDEGEERNRGNFPPRFSGRQFPNYSSELNVNALELEDSALYLCASSLAGGAETQYFGPGTRLLVL.